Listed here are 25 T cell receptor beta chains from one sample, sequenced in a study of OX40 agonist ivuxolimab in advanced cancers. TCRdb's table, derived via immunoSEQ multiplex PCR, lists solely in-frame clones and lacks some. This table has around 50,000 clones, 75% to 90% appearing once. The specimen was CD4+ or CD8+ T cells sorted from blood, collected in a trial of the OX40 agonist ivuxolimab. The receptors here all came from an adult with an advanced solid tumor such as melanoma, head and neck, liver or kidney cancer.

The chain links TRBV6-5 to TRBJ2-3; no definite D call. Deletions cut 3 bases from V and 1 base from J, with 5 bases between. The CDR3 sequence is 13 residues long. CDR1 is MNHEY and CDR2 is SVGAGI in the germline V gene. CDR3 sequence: CASSYERTDTQYF. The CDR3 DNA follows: TGTGCCAGCAGTTATGAACGCACAGATACGCAGTATTTT.

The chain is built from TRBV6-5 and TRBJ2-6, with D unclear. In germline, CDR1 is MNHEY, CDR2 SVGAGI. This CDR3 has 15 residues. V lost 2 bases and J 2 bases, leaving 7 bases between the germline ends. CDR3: CASSYTRTGANVLTF. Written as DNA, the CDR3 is TGTGCCAGCAGTTACACCAGAACTGGGGCCAACGTCCTGACTTTC.

The chain's CDR3 is CASSGRPTGADTGELFF. CDR3 DNA: TGTGCCAGTAGTGGAAGACCGACAGGGGCCGACACCGGGGAGCTGTTTTTT. J is TRBJ2-2 and V is TRBV19, with TRBD1 matching over 8 bases. Germline CDR1 reads LNHDA; CDR2 reads SQIVND (reference sequence). This CDR3 has 17 residues. Trimming took 5 bases from V and 3 from J; bases not matched to a gene: 11.

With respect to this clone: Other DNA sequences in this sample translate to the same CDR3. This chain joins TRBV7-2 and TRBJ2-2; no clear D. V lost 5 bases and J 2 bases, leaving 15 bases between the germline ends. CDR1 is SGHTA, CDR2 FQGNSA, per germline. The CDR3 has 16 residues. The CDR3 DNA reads TGTGCCAGCAGCGCTCTAAGTAGCCAAAACACCGGGGAGCTGTTTTTT. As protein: CASSALSSQNTGELFF.

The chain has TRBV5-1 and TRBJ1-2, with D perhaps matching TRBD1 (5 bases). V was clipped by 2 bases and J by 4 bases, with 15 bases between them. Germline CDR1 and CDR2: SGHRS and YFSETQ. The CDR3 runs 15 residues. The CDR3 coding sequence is TGCGCCAGCAGCTTCGGTAGCCAAGGGGTCTATGGCTACACCTTC. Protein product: CASSFGSQGVYGYTF. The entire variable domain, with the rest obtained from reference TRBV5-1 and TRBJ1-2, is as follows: KAGVTQTPRYLIKTRGQQVTLSCSPISGHRSVSWYQQTPGQGLQFLFEYFSETQRNKGNFPGRFSGRQFSNSRSEMNVSTLELGDSALYLCASSFGSQGVYGYTFGSGTRLTVV.

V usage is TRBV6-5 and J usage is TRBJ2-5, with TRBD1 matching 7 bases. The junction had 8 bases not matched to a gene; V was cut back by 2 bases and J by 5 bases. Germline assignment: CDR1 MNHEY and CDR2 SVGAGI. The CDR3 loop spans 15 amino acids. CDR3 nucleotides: TGTGCCAGCAGTTACCTCGACAGGGTTGGTGAGACCCAGTACTTC. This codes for CASSYLDRVGETQYF.

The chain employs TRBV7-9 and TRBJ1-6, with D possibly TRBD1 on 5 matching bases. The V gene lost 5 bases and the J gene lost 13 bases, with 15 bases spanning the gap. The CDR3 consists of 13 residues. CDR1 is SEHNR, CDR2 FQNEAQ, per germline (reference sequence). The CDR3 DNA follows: TGTGCCAGCAGCAGGGACTCGCCGTCGCCCCTCCACTTT. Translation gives CASSRDSPSPLHF.

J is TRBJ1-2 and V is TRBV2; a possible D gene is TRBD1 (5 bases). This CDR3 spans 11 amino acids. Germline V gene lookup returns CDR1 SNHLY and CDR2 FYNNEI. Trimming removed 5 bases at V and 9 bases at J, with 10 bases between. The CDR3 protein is CASSPDIRYTF. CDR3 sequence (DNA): TGTGCCAGCAGTCCGGACATCCGCTACACCTTC.

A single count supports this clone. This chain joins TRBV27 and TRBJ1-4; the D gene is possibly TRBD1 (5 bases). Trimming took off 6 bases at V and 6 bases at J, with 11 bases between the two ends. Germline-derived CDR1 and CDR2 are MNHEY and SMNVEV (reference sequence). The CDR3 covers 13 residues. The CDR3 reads CASRPGTHEKLFF. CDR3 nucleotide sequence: TGTGCCAGCAGACCCGGGACCCATGAAAAACTGTTTTTT.

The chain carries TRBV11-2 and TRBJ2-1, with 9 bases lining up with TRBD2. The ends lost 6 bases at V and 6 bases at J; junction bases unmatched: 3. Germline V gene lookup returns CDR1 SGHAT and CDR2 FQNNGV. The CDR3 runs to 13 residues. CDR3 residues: CASRAGGRNEQFF. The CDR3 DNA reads TGTGCCAGCAGGGCGGGGGGGCGCAATGAGCAGTTCTTC.

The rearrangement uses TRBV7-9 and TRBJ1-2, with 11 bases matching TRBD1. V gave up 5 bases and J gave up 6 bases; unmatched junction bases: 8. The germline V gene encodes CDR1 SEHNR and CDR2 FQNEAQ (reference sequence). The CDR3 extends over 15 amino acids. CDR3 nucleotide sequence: TGTGCCAGCAGCCCCGTCGGACAGGGGGCGGATGGCTACACCTTC. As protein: CASSPVGQGADGYTF.

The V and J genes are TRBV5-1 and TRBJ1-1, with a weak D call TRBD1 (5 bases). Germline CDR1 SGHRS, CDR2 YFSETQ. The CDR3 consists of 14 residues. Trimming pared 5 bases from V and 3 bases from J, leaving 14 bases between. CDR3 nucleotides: TGCGCCAGCAGGAGGGAAGGGGCGGACACTGAAGCTTTCTTT. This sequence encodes CASRREGADTEAFF.

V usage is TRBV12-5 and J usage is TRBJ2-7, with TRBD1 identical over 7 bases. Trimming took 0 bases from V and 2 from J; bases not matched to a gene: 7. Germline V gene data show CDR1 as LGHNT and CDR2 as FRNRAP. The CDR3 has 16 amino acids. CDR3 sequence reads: CASGLVPQGRPYEQYF. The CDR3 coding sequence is TGTGCTAGTGGTTTGGTACCACAGGGGCGCCCCTACGAGCAGTACTTC.

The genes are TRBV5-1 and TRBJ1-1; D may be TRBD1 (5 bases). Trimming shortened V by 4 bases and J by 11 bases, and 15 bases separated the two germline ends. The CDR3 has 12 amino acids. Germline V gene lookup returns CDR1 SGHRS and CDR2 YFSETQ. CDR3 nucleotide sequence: TGCGCCAGCAGCCTCCGTGGCCCAGGGGCTTTCTTT. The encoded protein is CASSLRGPGAFF.

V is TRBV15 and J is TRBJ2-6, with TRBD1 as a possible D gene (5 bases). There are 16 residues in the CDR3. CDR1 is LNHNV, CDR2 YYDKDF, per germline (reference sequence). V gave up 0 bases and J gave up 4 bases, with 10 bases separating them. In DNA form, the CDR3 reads TGTGCCACCAGCAGAGATCTAGGGGCGGGGGCCAACGTCCTGACTTTC. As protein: CATSRDLGAGANVLTF.

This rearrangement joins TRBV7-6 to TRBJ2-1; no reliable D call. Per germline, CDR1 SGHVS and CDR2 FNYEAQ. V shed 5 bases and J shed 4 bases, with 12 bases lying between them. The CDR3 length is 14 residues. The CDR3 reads CASSQMTSYNEQFF. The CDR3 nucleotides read TGTGCCAGCAGCCAGATGACAAGTTACAATGAGCAGTTCTTC.

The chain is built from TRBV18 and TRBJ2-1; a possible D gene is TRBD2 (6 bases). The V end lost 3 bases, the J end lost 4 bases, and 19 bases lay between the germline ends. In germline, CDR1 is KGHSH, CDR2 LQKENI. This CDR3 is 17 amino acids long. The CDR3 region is CASSPRPPGLSYNEQFF. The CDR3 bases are TGTGCCAGCTCACCGAGGCCGCCGGGACTCTCTTACAATGAGCAGTTCTTC.

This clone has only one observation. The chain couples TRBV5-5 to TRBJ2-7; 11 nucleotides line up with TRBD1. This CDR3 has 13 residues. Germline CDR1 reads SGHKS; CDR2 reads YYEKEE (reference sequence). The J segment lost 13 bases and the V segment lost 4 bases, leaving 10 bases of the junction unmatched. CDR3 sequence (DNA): TGTGCCAGCAGCGCCCGGGACAGGGGGGAGAGATACTTC. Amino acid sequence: CASSARDRGERYF.

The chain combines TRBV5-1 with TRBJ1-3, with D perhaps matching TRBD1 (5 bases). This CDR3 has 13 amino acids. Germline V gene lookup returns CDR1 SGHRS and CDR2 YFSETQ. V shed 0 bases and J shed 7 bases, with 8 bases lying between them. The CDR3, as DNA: TGCGCCAGCAGCTTGGGACAGCCCAACACCATATATTTT. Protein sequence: CASSLGQPNTIYF.

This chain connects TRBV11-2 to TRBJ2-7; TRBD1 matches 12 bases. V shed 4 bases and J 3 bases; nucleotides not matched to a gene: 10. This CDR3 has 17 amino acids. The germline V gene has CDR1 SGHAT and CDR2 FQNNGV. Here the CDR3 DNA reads TGTGCCAGCAGCTCGTTCATCCGGGACAGGGGGCACTACGAGCAGTACTTC. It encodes CASSSFIRDRGHYEQYF.

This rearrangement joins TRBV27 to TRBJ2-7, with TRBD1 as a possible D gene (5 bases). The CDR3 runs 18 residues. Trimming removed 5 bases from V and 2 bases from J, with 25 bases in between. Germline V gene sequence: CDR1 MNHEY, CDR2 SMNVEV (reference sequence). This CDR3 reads CASSQSPPGLGAPYEQYF. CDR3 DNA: TGTGCCAGCAGTCAATCCCCCCCCGGTCTAGGGGCACCCTACGAGCAGTACTTC.

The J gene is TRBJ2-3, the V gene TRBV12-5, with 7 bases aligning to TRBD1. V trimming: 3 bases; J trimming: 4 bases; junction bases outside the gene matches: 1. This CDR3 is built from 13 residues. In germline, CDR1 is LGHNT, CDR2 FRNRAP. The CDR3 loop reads CASGFTGADTQYF. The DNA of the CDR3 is TGTGCTAGTGGTTTCACAGGGGCAGATACGCAGTATTTT.

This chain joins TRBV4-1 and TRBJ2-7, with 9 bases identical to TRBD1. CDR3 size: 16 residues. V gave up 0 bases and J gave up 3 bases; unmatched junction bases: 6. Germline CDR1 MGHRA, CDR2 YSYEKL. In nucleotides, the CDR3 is TGCGCCAGCAGCCAAGATTCGGGACAGGGCGACTACGAGCAGTACTTC. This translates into CASSQDSGQGDYEQYF.

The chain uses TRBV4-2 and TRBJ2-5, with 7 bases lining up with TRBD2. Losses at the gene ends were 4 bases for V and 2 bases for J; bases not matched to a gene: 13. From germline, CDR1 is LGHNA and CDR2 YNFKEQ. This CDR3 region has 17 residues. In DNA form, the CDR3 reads TGTGCCAGCAGCCGGGGAGGGCGGGGGAGCCAGCAAGAGACCCAGTACTTC. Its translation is CASSRGGRGSQQETQYF.

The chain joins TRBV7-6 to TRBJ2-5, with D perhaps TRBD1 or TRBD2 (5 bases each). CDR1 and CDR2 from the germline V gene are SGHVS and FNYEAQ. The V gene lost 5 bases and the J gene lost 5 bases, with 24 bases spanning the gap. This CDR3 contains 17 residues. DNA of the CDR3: TGTGCCAGCAGCCCCCTCGCTGGGGGTAGGACGGGGGAGACCCAGTACTTC. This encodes CASSPLAGGRTGETQYF.